This T cell receptor beta chain stems from a study of technical replicates of blood from a handful of donors. V lost 3 bases to trimming and J lost 7 bases; unmatched junction nucleotides: 4. Germline V gives CDR1 MDHEN, CDR2 SYDVKM. This CDR3 contains 14 residues. Here immunoSEQ multiplex PCR was the method, and the copy in TCRdb shows in-frame clones only, minus some. The sample carries about 93,000 clones, around 96% recorded once. V usage is TRBV28 and J usage is TRBJ2-4, with TRBD1 identical over 9 bases. The receptor was derived from a human donor in good health. What was sequenced was T cells isolated from PBMCs. As DNA, the CDR3 is TGTGCCAGCAGTTTCCCCGACAGGGGGAACATTCAGTACTTC. Its protein is CASSFPDRGNIQYF.